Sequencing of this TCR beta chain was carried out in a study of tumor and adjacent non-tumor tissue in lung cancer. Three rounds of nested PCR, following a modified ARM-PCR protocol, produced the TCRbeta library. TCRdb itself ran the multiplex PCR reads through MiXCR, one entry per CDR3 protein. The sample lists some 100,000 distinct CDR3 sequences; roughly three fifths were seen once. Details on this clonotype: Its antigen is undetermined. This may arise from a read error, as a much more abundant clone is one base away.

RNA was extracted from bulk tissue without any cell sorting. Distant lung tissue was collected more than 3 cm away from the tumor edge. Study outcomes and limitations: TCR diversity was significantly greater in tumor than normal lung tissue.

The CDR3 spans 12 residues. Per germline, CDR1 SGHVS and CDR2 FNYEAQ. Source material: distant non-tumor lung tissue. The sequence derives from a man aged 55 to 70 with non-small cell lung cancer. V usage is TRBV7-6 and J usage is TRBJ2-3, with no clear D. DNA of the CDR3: TGTGCCAGCAACTTAGGCACAGATACGCAGTATTTT. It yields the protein CASNLGTDTQYF.